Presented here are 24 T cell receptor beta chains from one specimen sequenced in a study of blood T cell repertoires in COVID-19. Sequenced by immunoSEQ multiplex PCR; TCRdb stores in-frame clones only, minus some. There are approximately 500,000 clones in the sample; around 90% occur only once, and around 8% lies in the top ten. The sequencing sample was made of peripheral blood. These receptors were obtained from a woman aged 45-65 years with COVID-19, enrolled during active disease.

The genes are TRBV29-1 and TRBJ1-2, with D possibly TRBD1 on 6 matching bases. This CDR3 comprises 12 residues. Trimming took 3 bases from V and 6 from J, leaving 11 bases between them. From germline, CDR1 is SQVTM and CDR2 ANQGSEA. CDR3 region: CSVDLQGNGYTF. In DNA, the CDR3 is TGCAGCGTTGACCTCCAGGGGAATGGCTACACCTTC. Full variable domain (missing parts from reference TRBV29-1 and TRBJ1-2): SAVISQKPSRDICQRGTSLTIQCQVDSQVTMMFWYRQQPGQSLTLIATANQGSEATYESGFVIDKFPISRPNLTFSTLTVSNMSPEDSSIYLCSVDLQGNGYTFGSGTRLTVV.

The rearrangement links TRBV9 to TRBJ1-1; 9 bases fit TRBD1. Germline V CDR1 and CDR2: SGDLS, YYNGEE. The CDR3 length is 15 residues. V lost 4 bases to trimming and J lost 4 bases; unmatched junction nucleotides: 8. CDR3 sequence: CASSPIQGAPTEAFF. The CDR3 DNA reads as TGTGCCAGCAGCCCAATACAGGGGGCGCCCACTGAAGCTTTCTTT.

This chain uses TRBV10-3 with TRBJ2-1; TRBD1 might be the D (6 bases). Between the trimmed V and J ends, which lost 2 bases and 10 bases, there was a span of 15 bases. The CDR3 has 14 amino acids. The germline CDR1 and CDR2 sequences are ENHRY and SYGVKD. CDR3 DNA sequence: TGTGCCATCAGTGAGGGGGGCCCGACGGAAGAGCAGTTCTTC. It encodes CAISEGGPTEEQFF.

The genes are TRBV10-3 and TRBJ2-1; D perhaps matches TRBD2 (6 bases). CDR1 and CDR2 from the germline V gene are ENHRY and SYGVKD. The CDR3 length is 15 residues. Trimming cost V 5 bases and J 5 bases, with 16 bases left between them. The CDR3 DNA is TGTGCCATCAGTAATAGCGGAACCGCTAACAATGAGCAGTTCTTC. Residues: CAISNSGTANNEQFF.

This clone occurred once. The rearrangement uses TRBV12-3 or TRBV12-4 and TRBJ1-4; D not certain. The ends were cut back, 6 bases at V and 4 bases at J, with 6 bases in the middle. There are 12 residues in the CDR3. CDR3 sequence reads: CASRQLNEKLFF. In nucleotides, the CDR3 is TGTGCCAGCAGACAGCTTAATGAAAAACTGTTTTTT.

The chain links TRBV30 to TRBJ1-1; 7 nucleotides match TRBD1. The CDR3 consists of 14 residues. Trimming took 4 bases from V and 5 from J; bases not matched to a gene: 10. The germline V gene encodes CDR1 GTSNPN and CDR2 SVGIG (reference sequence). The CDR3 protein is CAWTRRQGWTEAFF. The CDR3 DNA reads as TGTGCCTGGACAAGGAGACAGGGTTGGACTGAAGCTTTCTTT.

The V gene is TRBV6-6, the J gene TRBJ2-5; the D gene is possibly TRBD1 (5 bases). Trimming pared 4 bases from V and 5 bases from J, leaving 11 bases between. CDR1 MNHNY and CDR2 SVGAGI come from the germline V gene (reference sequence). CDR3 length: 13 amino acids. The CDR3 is CASSLTVGETQYF. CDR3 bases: TGTGCCAGCAGTTTGACAGTCGGGGAGACCCAGTACTTC.

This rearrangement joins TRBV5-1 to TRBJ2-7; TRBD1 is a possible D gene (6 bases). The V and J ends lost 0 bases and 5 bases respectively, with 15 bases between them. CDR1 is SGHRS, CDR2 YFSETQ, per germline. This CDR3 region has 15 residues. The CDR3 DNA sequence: TGCGCCAGCAGCTTGGCCCCGGTCAGGGGTAACGAGCAGTACTTC. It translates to CASSLAPVRGNEQYF.

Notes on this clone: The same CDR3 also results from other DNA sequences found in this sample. CDR3 sequence reads: CASSQGAGQPQHF. Written as DNA, the CDR3 is TGTGCCAGCTCACAGGGGGCGGGTCAGCCCCAGCATTTT. The rearrangement joins TRBV14 to TRBJ1-5, with 9 positions matching TRBD1. The ends lost 8 bases at V and 6 bases at J; junction bases unmatched: 5. Germline-derived CDR1 and CDR2 are SGHDN and FVKESK. The CDR3 extends over 13 amino acids.

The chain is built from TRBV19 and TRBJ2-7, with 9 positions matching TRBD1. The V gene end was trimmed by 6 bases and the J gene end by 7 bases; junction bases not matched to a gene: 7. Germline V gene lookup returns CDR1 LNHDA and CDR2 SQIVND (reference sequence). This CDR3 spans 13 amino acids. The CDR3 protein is CASSRDRVREQYF. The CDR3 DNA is TGTGCCAGTAGCCGGGACAGGGTACGGGAGCAGTACTTC.

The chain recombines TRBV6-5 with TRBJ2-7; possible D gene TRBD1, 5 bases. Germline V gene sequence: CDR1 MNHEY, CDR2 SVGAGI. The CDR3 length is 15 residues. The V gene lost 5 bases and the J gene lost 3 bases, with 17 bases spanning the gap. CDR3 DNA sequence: TGTGCCAGCAGTCGCCTGGTGACAGATCACTACGAGCAGTACTTC. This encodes CASSRLVTDHYEQYF.

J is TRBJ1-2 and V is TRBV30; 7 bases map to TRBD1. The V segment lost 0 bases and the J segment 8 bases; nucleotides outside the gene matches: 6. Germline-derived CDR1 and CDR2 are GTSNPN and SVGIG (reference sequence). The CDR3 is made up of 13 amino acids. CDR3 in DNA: TGTGCCTGGAGTGTACACAGGGGAGGAGGCTACACCTTC. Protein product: CAWSVHRGGGYTF.

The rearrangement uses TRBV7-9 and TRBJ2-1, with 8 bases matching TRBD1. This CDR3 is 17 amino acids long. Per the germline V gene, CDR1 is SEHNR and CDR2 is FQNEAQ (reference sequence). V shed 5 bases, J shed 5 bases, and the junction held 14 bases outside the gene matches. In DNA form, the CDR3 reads TGTGCCAGCAGCCCCCGGGACAGGCGACCCTCAAACAATGAGCAGTTCTTC. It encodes CASSPRDRRPSNNEQFF. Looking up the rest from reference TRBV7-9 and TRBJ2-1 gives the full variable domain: DTGVSQNPRHKITKRGQNVTFRCDPISEHNRLYWYRQTLGQGPEFLTYFQNEAQLEKSRLLSDRFSAERPKGSFSTLEIQRTEQGDSAMYLCASSPRDRRPSNNEQFFGPGTRLTVL.

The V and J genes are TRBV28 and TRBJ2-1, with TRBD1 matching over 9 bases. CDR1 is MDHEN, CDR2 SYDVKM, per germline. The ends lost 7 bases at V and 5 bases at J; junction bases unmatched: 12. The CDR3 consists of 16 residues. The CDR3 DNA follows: TGTGCCAGCATTTCCCCCGGACAGGGGTTTAACAATGAGCAGTTCTTC. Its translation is CASISPGQGFNNEQFF.

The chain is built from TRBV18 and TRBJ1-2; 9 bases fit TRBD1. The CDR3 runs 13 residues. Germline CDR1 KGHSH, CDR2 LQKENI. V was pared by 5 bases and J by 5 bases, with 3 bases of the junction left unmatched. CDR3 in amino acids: CASSSGQGYGYTF. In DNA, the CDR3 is TGTGCCAGCTCATCTGGACAGGGGTATGGCTACACCTTC.

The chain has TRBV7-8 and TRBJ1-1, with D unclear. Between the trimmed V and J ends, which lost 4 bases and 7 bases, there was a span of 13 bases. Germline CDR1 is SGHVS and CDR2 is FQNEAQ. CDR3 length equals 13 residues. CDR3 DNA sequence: TGTGCCAGCAGCTACGGTCTAGGTGGTGAAGCTTTCTTT. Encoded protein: CASSYGLGGEAFF.

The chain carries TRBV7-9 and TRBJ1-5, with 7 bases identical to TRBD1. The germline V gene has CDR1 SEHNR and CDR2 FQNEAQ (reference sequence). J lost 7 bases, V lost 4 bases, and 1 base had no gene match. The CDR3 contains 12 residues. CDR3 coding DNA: TGTGCCAGCAGCTCACAGGGGCAGCCCCAGCATTTT. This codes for CASSSQGQPQHF.

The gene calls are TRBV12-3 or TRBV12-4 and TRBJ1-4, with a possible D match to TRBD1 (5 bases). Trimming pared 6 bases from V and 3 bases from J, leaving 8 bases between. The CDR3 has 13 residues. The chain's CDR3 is CASRWGANEKLFF. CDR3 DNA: TGTGCCAGCAGGTGGGGGGCTAATGAAAAACTGTTTTTT.

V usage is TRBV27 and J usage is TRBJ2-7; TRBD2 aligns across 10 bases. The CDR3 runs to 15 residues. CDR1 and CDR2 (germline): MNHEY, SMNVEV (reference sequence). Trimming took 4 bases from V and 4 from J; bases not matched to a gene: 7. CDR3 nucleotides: TGTGCCAGCAGTTCGTGGACTAGCGGAACGTACGAGCAGTACTTC. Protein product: CASSSWTSGTYEQYF.

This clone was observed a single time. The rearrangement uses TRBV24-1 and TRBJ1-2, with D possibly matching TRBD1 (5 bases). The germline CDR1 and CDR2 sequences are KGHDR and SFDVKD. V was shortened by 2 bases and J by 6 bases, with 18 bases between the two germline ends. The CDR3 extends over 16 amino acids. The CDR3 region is CATSDSGGRPRDGYTF. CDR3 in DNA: TGTGCCACCAGTGATTCGGGGGGTAGGCCTCGGGATGGCTACACCTTC.

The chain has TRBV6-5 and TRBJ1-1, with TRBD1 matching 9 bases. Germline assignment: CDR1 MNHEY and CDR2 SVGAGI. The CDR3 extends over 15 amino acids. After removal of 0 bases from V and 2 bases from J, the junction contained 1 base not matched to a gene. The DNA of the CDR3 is TGTGCCAGCAGTTACTCGGGACAGGGTAACACTGAAGCTTTCTTT. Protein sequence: CASSYSGQGNTEAFF.

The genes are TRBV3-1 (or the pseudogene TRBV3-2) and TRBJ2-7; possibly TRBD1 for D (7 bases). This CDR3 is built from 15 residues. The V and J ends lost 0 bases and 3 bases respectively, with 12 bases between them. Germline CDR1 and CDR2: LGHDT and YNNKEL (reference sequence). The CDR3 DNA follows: TGTGCCAGCAGCCAAGAGGAGGGGGCGAGCTACGAGCAGTACTTC. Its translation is CASSQEEGASYEQYF.

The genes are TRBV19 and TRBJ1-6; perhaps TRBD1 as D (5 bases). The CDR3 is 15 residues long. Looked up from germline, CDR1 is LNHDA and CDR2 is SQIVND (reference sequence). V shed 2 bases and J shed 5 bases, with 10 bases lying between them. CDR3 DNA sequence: TGTGCCAGTAGTATACAGGGTGGGAATAATTCACCCCTCCACTTT. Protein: CASSIQGGNNSPLHF.

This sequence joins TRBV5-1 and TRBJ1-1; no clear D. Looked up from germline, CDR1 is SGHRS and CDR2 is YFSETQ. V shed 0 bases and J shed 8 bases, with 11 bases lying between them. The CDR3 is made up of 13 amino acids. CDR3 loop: CASSLEPRREAFF. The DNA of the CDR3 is TGCGCCAGCAGCTTGGAACCCCGGAGAGAAGCTTTCTTT. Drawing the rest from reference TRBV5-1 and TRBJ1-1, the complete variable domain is KAGVTQTPRYLIKTRGQQVTLSCSPISGHRSVSWYQQTPGQGLQFLFEYFSETQRNKGNFPGRFSGRQFSNSRSEMNVSTLELGDSALYLCASSLEPRREAFFGQGTRLTVV.